The rows below give T cell receptor beta chains drawn from one sample of a study of OX40 agonist ivuxolimab in advanced cancers. The table came from immunoSEQ multiplex PCR; TCRdb's copy has only in-frame clones and leaves some out. Among 20,000 to 25,000 clones, around 77% were seen once, and the ten largest hold approximately 15%. Sequenced material: CD4+ or CD8+ T cells sorted from blood, taken in a trial of the OX40 agonist ivuxolimab. These receptors originate from an adult with an advanced solid tumor such as melanoma, head and neck, liver or kidney cancer. Both conserved end residues are part of each CDR3.

TRBV27 | CASSFLTNNEQFF
TRBV7-2 | CASSLGSYEQYF
TRBV6-4 | CASRDSSRGTEAFF
TRBV27 | CASSVLPLGSGANVLTF
TRBV14 | CASSQDSQGEETQYF
TRBV9 | CASSPHWGVSSYNEQFF
TRBV29-1 | CSVDPGQGLANTEAFF
TRBV6-1 | CASGIGELFF
TRBV19 | CASQPGEGPGYEQYF
TRBV2 | CASKDGGNEQFF
TRBV7-9 | CASSFPGNTEAFF
TRBV27 | CASGQAGQGMSYGYTF